Listed below are T cell receptor beta chains from one sample, sequenced in a study of blood T cell repertoires in COVID-19. Libraries were prepared by immunoSEQ multiplex PCR; TCRdb keeps only in-frame clonotypes and omits some of them. The repertoire holds roughly 220,000 clones, 84% seen once, with approximately 1.5% in the top ten. The sample consisted of peripheral blood. The receptors here all came from a woman aged 40 to 49 who had recovered from COVID-19. CDR3s include the opening cysteine and the closing phenylalanine or tryptophan. The order of the fields is clone size, J gene, V gene, D gene, CDR3 DNA, CDR3 protein. The D gene is left open where the match is weak. Only some rows state a clone size, as once, few, many or a class for expanded clones.

clone_size: -
j_call: TRBJ2-7
v_call: TRBV6-5
d_call: TRBD1
cdr3_nt: TGTGCCAGCAGTTACTGGACAGGGTCGGAGGGCTACGAGCAGTACTTC
cdr3_aa: CASSYWTGSEGYEQYF

clone_size: -
j_call: TRBJ2-7
v_call: TRBV7-6
d_call: -
cdr3_nt: TGTGCCAGCAGCCGCTCTAGGGACATATACGAGCAGTACTTC
cdr3_aa: CASSRSRDIYEQYF

clone_size: -
j_call: TRBJ2-1
v_call: TRBV7-3
d_call: -
cdr3_nt: TGTGCCAGCAGCTTAAATCCTGCAGGGTTTGAGCAGTTCTTC
cdr3_aa: CASSLNPAGFEQFF

clone_size: -
j_call: TRBJ1-2
v_call: TRBV18
d_call: -
cdr3_nt: TGTGCCAGCTCAGACAGAGAGTGGGGTGGCTACACCTTC
cdr3_aa: CASSDREWGGYTF

clone_size: -
j_call: TRBJ2-3
v_call: TRBV15
d_call: TRBD1
cdr3_nt: TGTGCCACCAGCAGAGATAGTGGGACAGGGTTAGTTTTAGATACGCAGTATTTT
cdr3_aa: CATSRDSGTGLVLDTQYF

clone_size: -
j_call: TRBJ1-6
v_call: TRBV19
d_call: -
cdr3_nt: TGTGCCAGTAGTAACCCTATGGGGGACATCAGGAGTTCACCCCTCCACTTT
cdr3_aa: CASSNPMGDIRSSPLHF

clone_size: -
j_call: TRBJ2-5
v_call: TRBV5-1
d_call: TRBD2
cdr3_nt: TGCGCCAGCAGCTTGTTCTTAGCGGGGGAAGAGACCCAGTACTTC
cdr3_aa: CASSLFLAGEETQYF

clone_size: -
j_call: TRBJ2-1
v_call: TRBV11-3
d_call: -
cdr3_nt: TGTGCCAGCAGGAAAGAGAGCTCCTACAATGAGCAGTTCTTC
cdr3_aa: CASRKESSYNEQFF

clone_size: -
j_call: TRBJ2-2
v_call: TRBV4-1
d_call: -
cdr3_nt: TGCGCCAGCAGCCAAGATAATAGCGGGAACACCGGGGAGCTGTTTTTT
cdr3_aa: CASSQDNSGNTGELFF

clone_size: -
j_call: TRBJ2-2
v_call: TRBV9
d_call: -
cdr3_nt: TGTGCCAGCAGCGTAGCGGTCGAGGGATCGGTTACCGGGGAGCTGTTTTTT
cdr3_aa: CASSVAVEGSVTGELFF

clone_size: -
j_call: TRBJ2-5
v_call: TRBV5-1
d_call: -
cdr3_nt: TGCGCCAGCAGCTTGGGACCAGGGATAGGGGAGACCCAGTACTTC
cdr3_aa: CASSLGPGIGETQYF

clone_size: -
j_call: TRBJ1-2
v_call: TRBV5-1
d_call: TRBD1
cdr3_nt: TGCGCCAGCAGCTTGGGACAGGGGAATTACGGCGGCTACACCTTC
cdr3_aa: CASSLGQGNYGGYTF

clone_size: -
j_call: TRBJ1-1
v_call: TRBV18
d_call: TRBD1
cdr3_nt: TGTGCCAGCTCAAAGGACAGGGCGGCGGCTTTCTTT
cdr3_aa: CASSKDRAAAFF

clone_size: few
j_call: TRBJ2-7
v_call: TRBV7-3
d_call: -
cdr3_nt: TGTGCCAGCACCCGGGGGGCGGGAAGCTCCTACGAGCAGTACTTC
cdr3_aa: CASTRGAGSSYEQYF

clone_size: -
j_call: TRBJ2-3
v_call: TRBV4-3
d_call: -
cdr3_nt: TGCGCCAGCAGCCCCGGGGGGCAGGCAGATACGCAGTATTTT
cdr3_aa: CASSPGGQADTQYF

clone_size: once
j_call: TRBJ2-7
v_call: TRBV6-1
d_call: TRBD1
cdr3_nt: TGTGCCAGCAGTGAAGCTTGGGGACAGCCCTCCTACGAGCAGTACTTC
cdr3_aa: CASSEAWGQPSYEQYF